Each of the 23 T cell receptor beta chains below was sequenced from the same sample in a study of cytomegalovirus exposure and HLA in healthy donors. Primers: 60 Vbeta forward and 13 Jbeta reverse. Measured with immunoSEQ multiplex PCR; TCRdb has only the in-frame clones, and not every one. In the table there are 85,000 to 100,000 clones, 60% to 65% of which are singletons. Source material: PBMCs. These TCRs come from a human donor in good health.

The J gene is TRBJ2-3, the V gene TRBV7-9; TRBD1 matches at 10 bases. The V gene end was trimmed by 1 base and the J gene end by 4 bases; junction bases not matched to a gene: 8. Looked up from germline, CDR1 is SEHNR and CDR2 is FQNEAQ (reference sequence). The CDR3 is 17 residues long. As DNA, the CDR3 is TGTGCCAGCAGCTTAGATCCGGGACAGGGGAGGTCAGATACGCAGTATTTT. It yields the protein CASSLDPGQGRSDTQYF.

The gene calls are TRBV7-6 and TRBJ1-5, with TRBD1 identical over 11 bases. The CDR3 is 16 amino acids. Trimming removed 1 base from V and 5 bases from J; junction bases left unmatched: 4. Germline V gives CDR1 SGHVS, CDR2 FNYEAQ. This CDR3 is CASSLGTGGADQPQHF. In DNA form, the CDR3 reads TGTGCCAGCAGCTTAGGGACAGGGGGCGCCGATCAGCCCCAGCATTTT.

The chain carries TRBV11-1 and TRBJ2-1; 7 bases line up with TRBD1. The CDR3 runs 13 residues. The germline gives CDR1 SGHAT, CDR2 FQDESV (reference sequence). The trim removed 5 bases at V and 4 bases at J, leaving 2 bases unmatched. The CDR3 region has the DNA TGTGCCAGCAGCACAGGGGTTTACAATGAGCAGTTCTTC. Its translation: CASSTGVYNEQFF.

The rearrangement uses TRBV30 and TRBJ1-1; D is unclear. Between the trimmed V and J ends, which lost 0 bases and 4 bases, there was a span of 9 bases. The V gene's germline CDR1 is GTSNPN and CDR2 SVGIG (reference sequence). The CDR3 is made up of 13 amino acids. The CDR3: CAWSVDRGTEAFF. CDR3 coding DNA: TGTGCCTGGAGTGTAGATCGGGGCACTGAAGCTTTCTTT.

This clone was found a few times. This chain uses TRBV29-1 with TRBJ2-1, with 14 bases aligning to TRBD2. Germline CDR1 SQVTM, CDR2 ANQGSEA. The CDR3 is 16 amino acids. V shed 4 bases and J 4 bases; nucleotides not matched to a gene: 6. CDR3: CSVGPTSGGDYNEQFF. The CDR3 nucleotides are TGCAGCGTTGGTCCGACTAGCGGGGGGGATTACAATGAGCAGTTCTTC.

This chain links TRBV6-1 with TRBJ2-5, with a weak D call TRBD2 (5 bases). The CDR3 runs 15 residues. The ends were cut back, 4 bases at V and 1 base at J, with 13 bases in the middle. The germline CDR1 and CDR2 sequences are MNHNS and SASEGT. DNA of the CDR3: TGTGCCAGCAGTGGTTCCACGGGGAGCCAAGAGACCCAGTACTTC. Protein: CASSGSTGSQETQYF.

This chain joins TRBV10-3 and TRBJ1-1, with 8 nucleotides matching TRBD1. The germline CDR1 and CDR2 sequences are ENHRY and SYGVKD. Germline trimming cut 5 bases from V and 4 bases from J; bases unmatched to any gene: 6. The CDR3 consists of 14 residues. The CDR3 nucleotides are TGTGCCATCAGTCGACCTACAGGGGGCACTGAAGCTTTCTTT. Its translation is CAISRPTGGTEAFF.

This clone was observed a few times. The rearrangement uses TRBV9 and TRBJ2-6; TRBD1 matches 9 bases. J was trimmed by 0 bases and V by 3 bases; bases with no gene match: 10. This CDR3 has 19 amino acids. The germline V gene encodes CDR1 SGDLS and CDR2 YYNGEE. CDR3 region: CASSAPTGGSHSGANVLTF. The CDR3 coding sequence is TGTGCCAGCAGCGCACCGACAGGGGGGTCCCACTCTGGGGCCAACGTCCTGACTTTC.

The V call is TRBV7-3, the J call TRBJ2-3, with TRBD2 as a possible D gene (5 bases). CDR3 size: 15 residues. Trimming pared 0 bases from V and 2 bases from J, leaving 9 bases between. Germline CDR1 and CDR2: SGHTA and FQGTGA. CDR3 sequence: CASSLTGLVTDTQYF. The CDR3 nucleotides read TGTGCCAGCAGCTTAACCGGACTCGTCACAGATACGCAGTATTTT.

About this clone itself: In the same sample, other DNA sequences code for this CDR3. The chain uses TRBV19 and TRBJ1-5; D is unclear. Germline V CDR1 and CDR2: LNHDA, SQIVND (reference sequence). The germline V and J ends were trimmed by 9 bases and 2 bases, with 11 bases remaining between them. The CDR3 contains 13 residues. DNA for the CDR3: TGTGCCAGCCGATACCGGGGCAATCAGCCCCAGCATTTT. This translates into CASRYRGNQPQHF.

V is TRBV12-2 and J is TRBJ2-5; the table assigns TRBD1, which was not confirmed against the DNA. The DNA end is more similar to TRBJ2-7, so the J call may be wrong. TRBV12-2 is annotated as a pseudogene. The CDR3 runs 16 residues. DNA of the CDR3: TGTGCAAGTCGCCTGCGGGACAGGAGGTCTTCCTACGAGCAGTACTTC. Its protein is CASRLRDRRSSYEQYF.

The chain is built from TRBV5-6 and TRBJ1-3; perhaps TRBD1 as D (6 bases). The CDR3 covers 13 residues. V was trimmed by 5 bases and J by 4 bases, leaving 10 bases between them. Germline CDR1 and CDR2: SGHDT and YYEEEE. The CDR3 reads CASSRTAGNTIYF. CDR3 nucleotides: TGTGCCAGCAGTCGGACAGCCGGAAACACCATATATTTT.

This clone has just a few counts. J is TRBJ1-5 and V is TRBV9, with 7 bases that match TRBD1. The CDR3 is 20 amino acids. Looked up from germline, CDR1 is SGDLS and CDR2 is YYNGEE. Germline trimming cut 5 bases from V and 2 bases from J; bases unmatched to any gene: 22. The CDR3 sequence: CASRRGSEGGKGAGNQPQHF. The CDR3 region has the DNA TGTGCCAGCAGGCGAGGGTCGGAAGGGGGCAAAGGGGCTGGCAATCAGCCCCAGCATTTT.

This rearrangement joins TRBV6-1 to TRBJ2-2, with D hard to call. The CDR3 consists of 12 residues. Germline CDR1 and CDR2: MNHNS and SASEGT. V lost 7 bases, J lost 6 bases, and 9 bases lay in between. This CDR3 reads CASTIHPGELFF. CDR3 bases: TGTGCCAGCACGATACATCCCGGGGAGCTGTTTTTT.

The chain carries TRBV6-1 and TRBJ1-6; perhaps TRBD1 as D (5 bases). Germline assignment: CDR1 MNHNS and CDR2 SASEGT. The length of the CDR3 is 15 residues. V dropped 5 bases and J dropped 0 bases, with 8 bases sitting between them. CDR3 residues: CASSFDSSYNSPLHF. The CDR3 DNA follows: TGTGCCAGCAGTTTCGACAGCTCCTATAATTCACCCCTCCACTTT.

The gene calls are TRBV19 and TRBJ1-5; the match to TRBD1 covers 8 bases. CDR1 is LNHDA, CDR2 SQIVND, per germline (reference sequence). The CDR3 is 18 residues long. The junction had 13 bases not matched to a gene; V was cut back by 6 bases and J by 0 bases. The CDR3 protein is CASRKNRGTHNSNQPQHF. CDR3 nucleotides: TGTGCCAGTAGAAAAAACAGGGGGACCCATAATAGCAATCAGCCCCAGCATTTT.

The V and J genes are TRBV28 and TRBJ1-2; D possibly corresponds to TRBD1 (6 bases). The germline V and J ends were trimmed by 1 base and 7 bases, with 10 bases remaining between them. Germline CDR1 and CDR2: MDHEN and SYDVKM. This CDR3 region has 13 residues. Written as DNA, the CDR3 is TGTGCCAGCAGTTTATTACAGGGCGCTGGCTACACCTTC. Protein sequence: CASSLLQGAGYTF.

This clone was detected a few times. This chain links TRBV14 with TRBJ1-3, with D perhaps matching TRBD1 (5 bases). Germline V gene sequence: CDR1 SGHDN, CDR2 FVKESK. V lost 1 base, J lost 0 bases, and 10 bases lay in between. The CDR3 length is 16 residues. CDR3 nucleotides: TGTGCCAGCAGCCAAGTGAGGACACCCTCTGGAAACACCATATATTTT. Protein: CASSQVRTPSGNTIYF. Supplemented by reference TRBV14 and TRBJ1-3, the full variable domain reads EAGVTQFPSHSVIEKGQTVTLRCDPISGHDNLYWYRRVMGKEIKFLLHFVKESKQDESGMPNNRFLAERTGGTYSTLKVQPAELEDSGVYFCASSQVRTPSGNTIYFGEGSWLTVV.

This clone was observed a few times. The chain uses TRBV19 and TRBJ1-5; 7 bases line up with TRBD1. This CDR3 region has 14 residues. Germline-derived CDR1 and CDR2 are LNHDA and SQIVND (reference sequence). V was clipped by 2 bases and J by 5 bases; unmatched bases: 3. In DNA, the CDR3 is TGTGCCAGTAGTATAACAGGGGCCCATCAGCCCCAGCATTTT. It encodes CASSITGAHQPQHF.

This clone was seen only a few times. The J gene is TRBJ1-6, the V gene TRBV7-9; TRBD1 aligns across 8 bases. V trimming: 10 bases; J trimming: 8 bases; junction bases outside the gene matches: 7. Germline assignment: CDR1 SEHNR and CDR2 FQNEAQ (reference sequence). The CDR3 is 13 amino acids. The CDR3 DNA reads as TGTGCCACCGACAGGGGATCGGATTCACCCCTCCACTTT. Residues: CATDRGSDSPLHF.

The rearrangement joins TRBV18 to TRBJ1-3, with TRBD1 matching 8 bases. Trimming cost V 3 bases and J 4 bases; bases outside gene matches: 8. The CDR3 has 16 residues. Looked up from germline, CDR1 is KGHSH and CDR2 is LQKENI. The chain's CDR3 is CASSPDRVFSGNTIYF. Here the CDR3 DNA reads TGTGCCAGCTCACCGGACAGGGTATTTTCCGGAAACACCATATATTTT.

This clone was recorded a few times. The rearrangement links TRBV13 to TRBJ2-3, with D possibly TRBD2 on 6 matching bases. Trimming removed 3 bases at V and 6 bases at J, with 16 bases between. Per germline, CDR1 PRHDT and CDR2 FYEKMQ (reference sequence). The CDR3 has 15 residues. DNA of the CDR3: TGTGCCAGCAGCTTGTCGGCGGGGACTCATGATACGCAGTATTTT. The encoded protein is CASSLSAGTHDTQYF.

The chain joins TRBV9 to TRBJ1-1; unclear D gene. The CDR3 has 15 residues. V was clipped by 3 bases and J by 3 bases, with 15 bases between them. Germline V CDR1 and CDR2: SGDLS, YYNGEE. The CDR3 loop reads CASSGQRRGHTEAFF. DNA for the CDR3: TGTGCCAGCAGCGGTCAAAGACGCGGTCACACTGAAGCTTTCTTT.